Included here is one TCR beta chain sequence, with context. The CDR3 spans 15 residues. Trimming removed 3 bases at V and 6 bases at J, with 15 bases between. CDR1 is LNHDA and CDR2 is SQIVND in the germline V gene (reference sequence). Methods used by the authors: How many nucleated cells were present was estimated from reference gene primer amplification. Measured with immunoSEQ multiplex PCR; TCRdb has only the in-frame clones, and not every one. V, J and clone size are taken as reported in that table, and D and trimming were inferred from the DNA itself. The table includes about 120,000 clones, 70% to 90% detected once. This entry is derived from a study of blood T cell repertoires in COVID-19.

The rearrangement uses TRBV19 and TRBJ2-1; D might be TRBD1 (6 bases). This receptor was identified in a human donor in a cohort sampled during active COVID-19. Sequenced: peripheral blood. CDR3: CASSMVQGPFNEQFF. The CDR3 nucleotides read TGTGCCAGTAGTATGGTGCAGGGGCCATTCAATGAGCAGTTCTTC.